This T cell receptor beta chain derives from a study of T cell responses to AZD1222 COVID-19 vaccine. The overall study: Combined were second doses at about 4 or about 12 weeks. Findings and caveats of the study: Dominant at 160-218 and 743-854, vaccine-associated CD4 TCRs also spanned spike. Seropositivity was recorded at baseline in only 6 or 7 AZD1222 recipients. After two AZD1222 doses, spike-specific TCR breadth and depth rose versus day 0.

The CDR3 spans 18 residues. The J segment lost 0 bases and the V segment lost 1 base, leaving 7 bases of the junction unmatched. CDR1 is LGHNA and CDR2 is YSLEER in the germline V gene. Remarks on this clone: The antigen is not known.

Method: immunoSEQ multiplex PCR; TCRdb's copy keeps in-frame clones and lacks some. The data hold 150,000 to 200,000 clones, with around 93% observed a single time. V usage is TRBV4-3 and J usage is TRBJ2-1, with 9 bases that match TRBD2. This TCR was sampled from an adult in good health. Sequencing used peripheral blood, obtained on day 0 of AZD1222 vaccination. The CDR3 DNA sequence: TGCGCCAGCAGCCAAGTTGGGAGCGGGGGGATCTCCTACAATGAGCAGTTCTTC. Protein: CASSQVGSGGISYNEQFF.